This TCR beta chain was identified in a study of circulating and synovial CD4+ cells in juvenile arthritis. Study-level points and caveats: Bulk blood CD4 repertoires were more diverse than these. Circulating pathogenic-like and bulk T cells looked alike by Vbeta family usage. Circulating pathogenic-like lymphocytes shared a substantially higher fraction of CDR3 sequences with synovium than bulk blood.

The V gene's germline CDR1 is MNHEY and CDR2 SMNVEV (reference sequence). The CDR3 is 14 residues long. Trimming shortened V by 4 bases and J by 5 bases, and 13 bases separated the two germline ends. Sequencing used immunoSEQ multiplex PCR; TCRdb keeps in-frame clones, though not all of them. The sample consists of about 34,000 clones, less than 97% of them appearing once. As for this clone: Its antigen is currently unknown.

The sequence came from a human donor with juvenile idiopathic arthritis. The chain combines TRBV27 with TRBJ2-3, with D perhaps TRBD2 (5 bases). Sequencing input: CD4+ T cells from blood. The CDR3 region is CASSSSRRGDTQYF. CDR3 nucleotides: TGTGCCAGCAGTTCATCTCGACGGGGAGATACGCAGTATTTT.